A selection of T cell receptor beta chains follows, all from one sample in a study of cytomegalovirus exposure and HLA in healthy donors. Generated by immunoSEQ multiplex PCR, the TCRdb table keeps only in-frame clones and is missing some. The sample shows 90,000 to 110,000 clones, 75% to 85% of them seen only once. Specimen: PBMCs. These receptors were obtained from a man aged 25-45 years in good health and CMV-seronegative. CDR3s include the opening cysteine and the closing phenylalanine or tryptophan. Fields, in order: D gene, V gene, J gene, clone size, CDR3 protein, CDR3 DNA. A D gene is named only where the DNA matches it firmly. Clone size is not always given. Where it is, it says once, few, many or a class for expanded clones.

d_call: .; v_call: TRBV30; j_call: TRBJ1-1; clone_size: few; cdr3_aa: CAWSRQGNTEAFF; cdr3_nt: TGTGCCTGGAGTCGGCAGGGCAACACTGAAGCTTTCTTT
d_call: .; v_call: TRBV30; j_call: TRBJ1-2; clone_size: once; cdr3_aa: CAWSIGVGGYTF; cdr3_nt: TGTGCCTGGAGTATCGGGGTAGGGGGCTACACCTTC
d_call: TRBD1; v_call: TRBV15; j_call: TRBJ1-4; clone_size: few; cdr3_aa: CATSRGGQVNEKLFF; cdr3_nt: TGTGCCACCAGCAGAGGAGGACAGGTTAATGAAAAACTGTTTTTT
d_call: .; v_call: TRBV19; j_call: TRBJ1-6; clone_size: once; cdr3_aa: CASKGRGNSPLHF; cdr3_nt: TGTGCCAGCAAGGGGAGGGGAAATTCACCCCTCCACTTT
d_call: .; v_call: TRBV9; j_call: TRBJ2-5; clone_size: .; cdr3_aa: CASSQEAGGLQETQYF; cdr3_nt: TGTGCCAGCAGCCAGGAGGCAGGGGGACTCCAAGAGACCCAGTACTTC
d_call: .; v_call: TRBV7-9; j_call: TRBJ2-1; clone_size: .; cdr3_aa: CASSLVQATANTFF; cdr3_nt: TGTGCCAGCAGCTTAGTACAAGCGACAGCAAACACGTTCTTC
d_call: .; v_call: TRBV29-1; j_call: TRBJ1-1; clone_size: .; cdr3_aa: CSVEDLSKGAFF; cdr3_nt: TGCAGCGTTGAAGATTTATCGAAGGGGGCTTTCTTT
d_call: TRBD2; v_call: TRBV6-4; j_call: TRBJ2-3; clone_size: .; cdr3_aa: CASSDGGDTDTQYF; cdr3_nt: TGTGCCAGCAGTGACGGGGGGGACACAGATACGCAGTATTTT
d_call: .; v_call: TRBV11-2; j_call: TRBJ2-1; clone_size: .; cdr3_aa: CASSLARAYNEQFF; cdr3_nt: TGTGCCAGCAGCCTAGCTCGGGCCTACAATGAGCAGTTCTTC
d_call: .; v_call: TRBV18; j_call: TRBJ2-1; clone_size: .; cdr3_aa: CASSPPGAASSYNEQFF; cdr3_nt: TGTGCCAGCTCACCACCGGGAGCGGCGAGCTCCTACAATGAGCAGTTCTTC
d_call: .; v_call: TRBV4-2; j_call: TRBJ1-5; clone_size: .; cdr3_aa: CASSQGGGNSNQPQHF; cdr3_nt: TGTGCCAGCAGCCAAGGGGGGGGCAACAGCAATCAGCCCCAGCATTTT
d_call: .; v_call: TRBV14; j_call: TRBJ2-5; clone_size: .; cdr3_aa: CASSQIRDQETQYF; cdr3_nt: TGTGCCAGCAGCCAAATAAGAGATCAAGAGACCCAGTACTTC
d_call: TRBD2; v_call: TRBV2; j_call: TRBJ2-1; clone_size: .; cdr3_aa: CASSELAGGPIFFYNEQFF; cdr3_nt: TGTGCCAGCAGTGAACTAGCGGGAGGGCCTATCTTTTTCTACAATGAGCAGTTCTTC
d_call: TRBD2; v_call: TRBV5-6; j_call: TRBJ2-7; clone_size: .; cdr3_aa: CASSLAGEVYEQYF; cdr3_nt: TGTGCCAGCAGCTTAGCGGGAGAAGTGTACGAGCAGTACTTC
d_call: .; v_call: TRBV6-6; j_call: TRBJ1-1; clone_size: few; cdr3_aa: CASSYQGRNTEAFF; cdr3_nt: TGTGCCAGCAGTTACCAGGGGCGGAACACTGAAGCTTTCTTT
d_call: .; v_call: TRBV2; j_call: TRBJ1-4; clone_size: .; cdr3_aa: CASRNAGGNEKLFF; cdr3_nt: TGTGCCAGCAGAAATGCGGGGGGAAATGAAAAACTGTTTTTT
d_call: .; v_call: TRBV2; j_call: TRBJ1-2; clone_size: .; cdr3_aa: CAGRGTQSGLGGYTF; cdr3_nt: TGTGCAGGAAGGGGTACTCAGTCCGGGCTCGGCGGCTACACCTTC
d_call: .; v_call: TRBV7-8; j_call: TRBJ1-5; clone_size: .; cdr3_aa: CASSLGGGANQPQHF; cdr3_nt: TGTGCCAGCAGCTTAGGAGGGGGGGCCAATCAGCCCCAGCATTTT
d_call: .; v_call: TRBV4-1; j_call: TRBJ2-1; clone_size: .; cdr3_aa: CASSKLETHEQFF; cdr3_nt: TGCGCCAGCAGCAAACTAGAAACTCATGAGCAGTTCTTC
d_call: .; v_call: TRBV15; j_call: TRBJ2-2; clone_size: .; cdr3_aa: CATSRSLQGSSGELFF; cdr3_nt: TGTGCCACCAGCAGATCCTTACAGGGAAGCTCCGGGGAGCTGTTTTTT
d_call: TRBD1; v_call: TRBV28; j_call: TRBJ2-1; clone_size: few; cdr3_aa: CASSSSGGGSYNEQFF; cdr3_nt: TGTGCCAGCAGTTCTTCAGGGGGTGGGTCCTACAATGAGCAGTTCTTC
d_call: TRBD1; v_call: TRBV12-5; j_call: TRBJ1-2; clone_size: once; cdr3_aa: CASGLGTGDGYTF; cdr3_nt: TGTGCTAGTGGTTTAGGGACAGGGGATGGCTACACCTTC
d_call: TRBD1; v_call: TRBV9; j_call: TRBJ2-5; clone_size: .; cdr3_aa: CASSVETGETQYF; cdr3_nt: TGTGCCAGCAGCGTAGAGACAGGGGAGACCCAGTACTTC
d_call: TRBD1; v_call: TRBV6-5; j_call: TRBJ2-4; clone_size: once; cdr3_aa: CASSYQGQGAKNIQYF; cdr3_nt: TGTGCCAGCAGTTACCAGGGACAGGGCGCCAAAAACATTCAGTACTTC
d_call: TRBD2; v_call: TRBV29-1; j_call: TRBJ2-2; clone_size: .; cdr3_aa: CSVPSGLAGGNTGELFF; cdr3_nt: TGCAGCGTTCCCTCGGGGCTAGCGGGAGGAAACACCGGGGAGCTGTTTTTT
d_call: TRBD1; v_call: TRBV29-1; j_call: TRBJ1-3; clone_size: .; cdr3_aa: CSVVWTGGNTIYF; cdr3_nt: TGCAGCGTTGTTTGGACAGGGGGAAACACCATATATTTT
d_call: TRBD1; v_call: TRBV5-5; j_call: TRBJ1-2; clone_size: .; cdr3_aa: CASSTDRGRPRYGYTF; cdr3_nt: TGTGCCAGCAGCACGGACAGGGGGCGCCCCCGCTATGGCTACACCTTC
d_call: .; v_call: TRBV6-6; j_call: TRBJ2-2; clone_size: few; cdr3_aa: CASSKAPDSTGELFF; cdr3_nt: TGTGCCAGCAGTAAGGCTCCCGACTCCACCGGGGAGCTGTTTTTT
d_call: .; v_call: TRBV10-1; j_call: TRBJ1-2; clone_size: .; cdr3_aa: CASRGLLANGYTF; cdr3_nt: TGCGCCAGCAGGGGATTGCTAGCAAATGGCTACACCTTC
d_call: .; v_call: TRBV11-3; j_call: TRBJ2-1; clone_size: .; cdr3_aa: CASSNDGESYNEQFF; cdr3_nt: TGTGCCAGCAGCAACGACGGAGAATCCTACAATGAGCAGTTCTTC
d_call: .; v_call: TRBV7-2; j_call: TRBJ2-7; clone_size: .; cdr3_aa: CASSFSGVQSYEQYF; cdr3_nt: TGTGCCAGCAGCTTTAGCGGTGTCCAATCCTACGAGCAGTACTTC
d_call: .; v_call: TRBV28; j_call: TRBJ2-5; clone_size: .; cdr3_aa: CASSPREVQETQYF; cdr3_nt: TGTGCCAGCAGCCCCCGTGAGGTCCAAGAGACCCAGTACTTC
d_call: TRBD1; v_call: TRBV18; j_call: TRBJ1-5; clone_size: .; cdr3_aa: CASSLQGNQPQHF; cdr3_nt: TGTGCCAGCTCGCTACAGGGGAATCAGCCCCAGCATTTT
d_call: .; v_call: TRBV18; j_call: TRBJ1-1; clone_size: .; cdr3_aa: CASSPVAKNTEAFF; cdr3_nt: TGTGCCAGCTCACCAGTGGCCAAGAACACTGAAGCTTTCTTT
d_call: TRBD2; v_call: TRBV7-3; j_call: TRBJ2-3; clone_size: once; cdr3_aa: CASRAGVDGDTQYF; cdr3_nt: TGTGCCAGCCGGGCGGGAGTGGATGGAGATACGCAGTATTTT
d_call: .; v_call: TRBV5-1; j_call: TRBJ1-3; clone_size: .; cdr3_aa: CASSKFLRRGEGDGNTIYF; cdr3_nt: TGCGCCAGCAGTAAGTTTTTAAGGAGGGGAGAAGGAGACGGAAACACCATATATTTT
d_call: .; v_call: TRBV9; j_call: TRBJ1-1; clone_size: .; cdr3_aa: CASSPQVVYTEAFF; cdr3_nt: TGTGCCAGCAGCCCACAAGTCGTGTACACTGAAGCTTTCTTT
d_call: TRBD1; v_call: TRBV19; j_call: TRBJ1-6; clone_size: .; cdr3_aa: CASSRDRERSPLHF; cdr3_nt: TGTGCCAGTAGCCGGGACAGGGAAAGGTCACCCCTCCACTTT
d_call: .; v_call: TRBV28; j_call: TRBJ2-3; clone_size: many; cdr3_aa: CASSVGTDTQYF; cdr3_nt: TGTGCCAGCAGTGTCGGGACAGATACGCAGTATTTT
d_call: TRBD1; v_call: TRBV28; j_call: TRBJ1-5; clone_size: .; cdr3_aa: CASSLWWGRGLQESNQPQHF; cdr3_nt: TGTGCCAGCAGTTTATGGTGGGGCAGGGGGCTACAGGAGAGCAATCAGCCCCAGCATTTT